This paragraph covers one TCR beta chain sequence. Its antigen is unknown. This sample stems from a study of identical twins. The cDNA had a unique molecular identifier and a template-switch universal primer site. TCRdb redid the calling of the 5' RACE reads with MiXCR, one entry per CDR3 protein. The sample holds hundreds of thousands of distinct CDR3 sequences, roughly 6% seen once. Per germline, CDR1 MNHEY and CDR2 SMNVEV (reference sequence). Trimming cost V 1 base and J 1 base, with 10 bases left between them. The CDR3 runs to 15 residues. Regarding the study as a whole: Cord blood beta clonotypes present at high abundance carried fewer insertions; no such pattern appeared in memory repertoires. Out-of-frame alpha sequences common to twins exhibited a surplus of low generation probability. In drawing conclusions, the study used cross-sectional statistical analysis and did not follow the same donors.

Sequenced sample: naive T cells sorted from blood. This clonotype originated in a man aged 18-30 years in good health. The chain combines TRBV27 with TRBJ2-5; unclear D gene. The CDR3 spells CASSLFSTLQETQYF. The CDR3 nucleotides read TGTGCCAGCAGTTTATTCTCTACTCTCCAAGAGACCCAGTACTTC.